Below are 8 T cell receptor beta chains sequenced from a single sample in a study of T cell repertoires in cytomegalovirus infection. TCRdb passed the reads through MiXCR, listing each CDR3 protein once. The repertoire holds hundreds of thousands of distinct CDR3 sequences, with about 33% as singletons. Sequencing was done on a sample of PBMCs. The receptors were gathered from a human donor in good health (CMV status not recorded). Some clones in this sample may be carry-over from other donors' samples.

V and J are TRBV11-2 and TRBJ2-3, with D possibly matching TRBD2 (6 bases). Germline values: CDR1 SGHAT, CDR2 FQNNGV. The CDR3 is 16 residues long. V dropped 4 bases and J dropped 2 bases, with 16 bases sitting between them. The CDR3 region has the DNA TGTGCCAGCAGCTCGCCAGCCGGGGGTTTCACAGATACGCAGTATTTT. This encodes CASSSPAGGFTDTQYF.

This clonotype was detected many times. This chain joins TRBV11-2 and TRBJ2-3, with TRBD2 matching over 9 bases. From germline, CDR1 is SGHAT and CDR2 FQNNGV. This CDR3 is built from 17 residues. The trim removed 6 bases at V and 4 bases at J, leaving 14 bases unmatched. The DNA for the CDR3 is TGTGCCAGCAGTAGATGGGCTAGCGGGGCCCTCGCAGATACGCAGTATTTT. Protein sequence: CASSRWASGALADTQYF.

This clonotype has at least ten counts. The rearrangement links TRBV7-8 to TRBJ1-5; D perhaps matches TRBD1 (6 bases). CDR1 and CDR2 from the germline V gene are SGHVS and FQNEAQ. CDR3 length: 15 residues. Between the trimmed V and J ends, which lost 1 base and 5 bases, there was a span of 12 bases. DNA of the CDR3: TGTGCCAGCAGCTTAGGGGGGGCATTATATCAGCCCCAGCATTTT. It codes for CASSLGGALYQPQHF. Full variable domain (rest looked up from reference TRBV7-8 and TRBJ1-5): GAGVSQSPRYKVAKRGQDVALRCDPISGHVSLFWYQQALGQGPEFLTYFQNEAQLDKSGLPSDRFFAERPEGSVSTLKIQRTQQEDSAVYLCASSLGGALYQPQHFGDGTRLSIL.

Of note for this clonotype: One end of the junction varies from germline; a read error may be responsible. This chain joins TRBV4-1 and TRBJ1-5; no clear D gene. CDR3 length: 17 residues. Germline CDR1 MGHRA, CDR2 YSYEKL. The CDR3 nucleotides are TGTGCCAGCAGCCAAGATCTTTTGGGATTTGGCAATCAGCCCCAGCATTTT. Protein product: CASSQDLLGFGNQPQHF.

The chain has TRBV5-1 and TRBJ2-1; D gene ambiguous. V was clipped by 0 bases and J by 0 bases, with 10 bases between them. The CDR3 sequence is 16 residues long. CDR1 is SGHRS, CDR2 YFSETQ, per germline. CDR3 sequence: CASSLVVKSSYNEQFF. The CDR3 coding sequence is TGCGCCAGCAGCTTGGTGGTGAAGAGCTCCTACAATGAGCAGTTCTTC.

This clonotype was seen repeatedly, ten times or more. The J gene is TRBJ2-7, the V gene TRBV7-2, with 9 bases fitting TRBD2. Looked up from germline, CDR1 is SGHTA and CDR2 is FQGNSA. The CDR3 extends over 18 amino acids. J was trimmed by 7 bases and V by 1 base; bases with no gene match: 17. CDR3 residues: CASSLVAGGTEKGREQYF. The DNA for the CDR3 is TGTGCCAGCAGCTTAGTCGCGGGAGGGACGGAAAAAGGAAGGGAGCAGTACTTC. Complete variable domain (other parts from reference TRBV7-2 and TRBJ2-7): GAGVSQSPSNKVTEKGKDVELRCDPISGHTALYWYRQSLGQGLEFLIYFQGNSAPDKSGLPSDRFSAERTGGSVSTLTIQRTQQEDSAVYLCASSLVAGGTEKGREQYFGPGTRLTVT.

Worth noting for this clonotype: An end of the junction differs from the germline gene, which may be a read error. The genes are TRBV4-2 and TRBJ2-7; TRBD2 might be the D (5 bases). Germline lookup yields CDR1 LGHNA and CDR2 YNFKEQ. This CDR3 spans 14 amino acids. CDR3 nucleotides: TGTGCCAGCAGCGGGCTAGCCCCAACCTCCGAGCCGTACTTC. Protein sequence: CASSGLAPTSEPYF.

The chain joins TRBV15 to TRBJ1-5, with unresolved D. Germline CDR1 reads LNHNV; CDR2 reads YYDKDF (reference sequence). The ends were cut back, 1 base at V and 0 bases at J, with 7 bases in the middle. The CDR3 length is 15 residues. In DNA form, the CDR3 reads TGTGCCACCAGCAGAGTGAGAGATAGCAATCAGCCCCAGCATTTT. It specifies CATSRVRDSNQPQHF.